The sequence of this T cell receptor beta chain was determined in a study of breast tumors, draining lymph nodes, adjacent tissues. Overall study findings and caveats: Data only fit, rather than demonstrated, lymph node origin of most tumor T cells.

To note about this clonotype: Antigen specificity is unknown.

Each CDR3 protein is one row after TCRdb ran MiXCR on the multiplex PCR reads. The sample lists more than 50,000 distinct CDR3 sequences, around 60% seen once, with around a fifth in the top ten. The sample consisted of breast tumor tissue. This receptor was identified in a female donor with breast cancer. Some clones in this sample may be carry-over from other donors' samples.

CDR3 amino acids: CASSASEGSPLHF. In DNA, the CDR3 is TGTGCCAGTAGTGCTTCTGAGGGTTCACCCCTCCACTTT. The chain has TRBV19 and TRBJ1-6; D is unresolved. Per the germline V gene, CDR1 is LNHDA and CDR2 is SQIVND (reference sequence). V lost 5 bases to trimming and J lost 9 bases, with 11 bases between them. This CDR3 is built from 13 residues.